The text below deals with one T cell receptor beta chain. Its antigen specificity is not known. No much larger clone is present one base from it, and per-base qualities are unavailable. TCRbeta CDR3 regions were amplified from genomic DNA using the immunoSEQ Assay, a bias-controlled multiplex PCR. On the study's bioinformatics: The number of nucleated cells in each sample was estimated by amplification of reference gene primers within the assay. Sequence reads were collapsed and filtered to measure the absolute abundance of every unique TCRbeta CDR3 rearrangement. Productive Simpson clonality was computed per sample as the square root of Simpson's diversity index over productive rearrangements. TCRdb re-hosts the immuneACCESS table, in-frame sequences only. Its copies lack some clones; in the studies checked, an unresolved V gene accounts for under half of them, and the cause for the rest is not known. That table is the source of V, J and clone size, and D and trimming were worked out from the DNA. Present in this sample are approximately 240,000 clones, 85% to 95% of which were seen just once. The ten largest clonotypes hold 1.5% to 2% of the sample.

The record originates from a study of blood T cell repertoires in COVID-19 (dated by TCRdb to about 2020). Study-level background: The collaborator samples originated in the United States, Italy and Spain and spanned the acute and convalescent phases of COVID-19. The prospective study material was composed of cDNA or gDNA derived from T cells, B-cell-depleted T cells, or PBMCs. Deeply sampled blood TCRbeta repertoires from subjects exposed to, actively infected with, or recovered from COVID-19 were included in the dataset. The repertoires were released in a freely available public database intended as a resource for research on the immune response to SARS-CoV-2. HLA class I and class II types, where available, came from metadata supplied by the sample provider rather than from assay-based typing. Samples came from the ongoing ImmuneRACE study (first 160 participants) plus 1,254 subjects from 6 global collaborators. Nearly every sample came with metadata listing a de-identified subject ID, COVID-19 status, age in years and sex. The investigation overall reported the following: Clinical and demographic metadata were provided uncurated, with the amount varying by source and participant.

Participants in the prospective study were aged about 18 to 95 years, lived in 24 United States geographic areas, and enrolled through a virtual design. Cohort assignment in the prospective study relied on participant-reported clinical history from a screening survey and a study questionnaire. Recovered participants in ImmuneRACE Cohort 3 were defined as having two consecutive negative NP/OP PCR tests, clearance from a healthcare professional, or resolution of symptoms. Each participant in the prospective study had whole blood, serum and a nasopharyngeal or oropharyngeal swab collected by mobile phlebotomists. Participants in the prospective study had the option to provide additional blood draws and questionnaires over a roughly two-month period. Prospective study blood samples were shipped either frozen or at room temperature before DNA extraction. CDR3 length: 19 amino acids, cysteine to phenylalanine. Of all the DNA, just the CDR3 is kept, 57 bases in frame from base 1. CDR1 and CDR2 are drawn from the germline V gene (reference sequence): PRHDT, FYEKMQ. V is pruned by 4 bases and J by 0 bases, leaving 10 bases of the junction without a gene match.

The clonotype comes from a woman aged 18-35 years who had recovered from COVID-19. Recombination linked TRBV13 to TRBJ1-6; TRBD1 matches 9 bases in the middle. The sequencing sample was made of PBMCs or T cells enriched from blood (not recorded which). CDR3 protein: CASSSLGQGSPSYNSPLHF. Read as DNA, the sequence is TGTGCCAGCAGCTCATTGGGACAGGGAAGTCCCTCCTATAATTCACCCCTCCACTTT.